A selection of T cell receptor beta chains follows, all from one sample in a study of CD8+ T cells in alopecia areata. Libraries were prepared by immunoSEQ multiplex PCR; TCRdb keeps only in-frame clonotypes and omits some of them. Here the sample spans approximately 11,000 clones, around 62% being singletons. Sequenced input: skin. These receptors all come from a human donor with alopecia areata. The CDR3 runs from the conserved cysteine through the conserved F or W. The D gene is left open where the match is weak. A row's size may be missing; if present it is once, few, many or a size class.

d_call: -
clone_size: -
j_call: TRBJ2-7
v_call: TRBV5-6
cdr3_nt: TGTGCCAGCAGCTTGTCGGCAGGCGCCAACGAGCAGTACTTC
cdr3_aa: CASSLSAGANEQYF

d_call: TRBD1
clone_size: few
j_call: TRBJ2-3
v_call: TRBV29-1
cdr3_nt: TGCAGCGTTGATTCACCCAGGGGGAAGAACACAGATACGCAGTATTTT
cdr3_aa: CSVDSPRGKNTDTQYF

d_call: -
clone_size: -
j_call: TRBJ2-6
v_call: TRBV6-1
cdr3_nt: TGTGCCAGCAGTCAAGACAGAACGGTATCTGGGGCCAACGTCCTGACTTTC
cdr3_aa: CASSQDRTVSGANVLTF

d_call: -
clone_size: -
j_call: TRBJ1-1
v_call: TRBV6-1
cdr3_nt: TGTGCCAGCAGTTATTGGGGTGGCACTGAAGCTTTCTTT
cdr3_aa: CASSYWGGTEAFF

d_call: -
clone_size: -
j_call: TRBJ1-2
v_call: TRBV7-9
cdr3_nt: TGTGCCAGCAGCTTAGGGATCCGGGACACCAACTATGGCTACACCTTC
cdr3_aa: CASSLGIRDTNYGYTF

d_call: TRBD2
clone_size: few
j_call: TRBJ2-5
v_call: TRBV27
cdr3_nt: TGTGCCAGCAGTACCGGGACTAGCGGGAGGGGACAAGAGACCCAGTACTTC
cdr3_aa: CASSTGTSGRGQETQYF

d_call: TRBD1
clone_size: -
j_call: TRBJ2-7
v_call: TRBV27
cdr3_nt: TGTGCCAGCAGTTCGGACAGGGTGTCCTACGAGCAGTACTTC
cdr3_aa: CASSSDRVSYEQYF

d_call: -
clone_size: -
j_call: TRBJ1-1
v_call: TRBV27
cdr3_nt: TGTGCCAGCAGTTTATTCACCTTTTCCGCGGCTGATGGAGCTTTCTTT
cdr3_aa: CASSLFTFSAADGAFF

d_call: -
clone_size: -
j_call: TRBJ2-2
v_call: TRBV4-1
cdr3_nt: TGCGCCAGCAGCCCATACTCCGGGGAGCTGTTTTTT
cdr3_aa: CASSPYSGELFF

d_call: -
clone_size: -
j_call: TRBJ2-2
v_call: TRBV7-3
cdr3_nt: TGTGCCAGCAGCTCGGTCGGGGGAATCGAGGCCGGGGAGCTGTTTTTT
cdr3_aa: CASSSVGGIEAGELFF

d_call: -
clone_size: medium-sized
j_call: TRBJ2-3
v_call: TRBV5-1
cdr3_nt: TGCGCCAGCAGGGTTGAAGGACAGTTCGCGCAGTATTTT
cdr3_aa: CASRVEGQFAQYF

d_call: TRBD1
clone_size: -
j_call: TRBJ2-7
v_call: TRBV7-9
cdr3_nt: TGTGCCAGCAGCCATGGACAGGGTAGGAACGAGCAGTACTTC
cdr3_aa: CASSHGQGRNEQYF

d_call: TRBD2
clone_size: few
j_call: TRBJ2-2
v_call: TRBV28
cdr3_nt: TGTGCCAGCAGTTGGCGGGGGGCCCTCACCGGGGAGCTGTTTTTT
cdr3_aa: CASSWRGALTGELFF

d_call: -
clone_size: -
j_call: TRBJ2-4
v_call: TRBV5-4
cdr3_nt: TGTGCCAGCAGCCGTCTAGGGTTAGATGCTATAACCAAAAACATTCAGTACTTC
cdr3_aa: CASSRLGLDAITKNIQYF

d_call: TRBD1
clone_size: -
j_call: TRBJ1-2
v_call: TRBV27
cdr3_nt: TGTGCCAGCAGTTTATCCACAGGGACAGTCCCCGGCTACACCTTC
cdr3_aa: CASSLSTGTVPGYTF

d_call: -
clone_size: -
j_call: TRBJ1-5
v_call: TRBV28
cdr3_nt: TGTGCCAGCAGTCCTGACAAAAGAGGGCAGGGGATGGGTCAGCCCCAGCATTTT
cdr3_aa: CASSPDKRGQGMGQPQHF

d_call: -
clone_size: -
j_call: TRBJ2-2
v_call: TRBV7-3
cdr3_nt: TGTGCCAGCAGCTTAAGCGGTACCGGGGAGCTGTTTTTT
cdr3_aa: CASSLSGTGELFF

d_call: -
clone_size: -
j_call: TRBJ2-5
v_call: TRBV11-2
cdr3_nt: TGTGCCAGCAGCTTAGTACATGAACAAGAGACCCAGTACTTC
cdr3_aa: CASSLVHEQETQYF

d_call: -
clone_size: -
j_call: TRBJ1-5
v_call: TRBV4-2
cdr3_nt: TGTGCCAGCAGCCAGGCCGGGAGGGAGGATCAGCCCCAGCATTTT
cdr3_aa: CASSQAGREDQPQHF

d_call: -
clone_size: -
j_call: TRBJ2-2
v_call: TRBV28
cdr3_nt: TGTGCCAGCAGCTCGAGGTGGGGGTCAAACACCGGGGAGCTGTTTTTT
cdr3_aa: CASSSRWGSNTGELFF